These 30 T cell receptor beta chains share one sample of origin, sequenced in a study of T cells in Graves' hyperthyroidism and ophthalmopathy. Amplification yielded TCR beta CDR3 regions, with RNA transcripts as the source. The TCR CDR3 was amplified in a first-round RT-PCR using the HTBI primer set. TCRdb called the multiplex PCR reads again in MiXCR, with one record for every CDR3 protein. The data contain under 300,000 distinct CDR3 sequences, roughly 15% of them singletons. Sequenced sample: blood. The origin of the receptors is a woman between 35 and 50 years old with Graves' hyperthyroidism that later progressed to Graves' ophthalmopathy.

This clonotype has at least ten counts. The chain couples TRBV11-2 to TRBJ1-6; D remains ambiguous. The CDR3 contains 16 residues. CDR1 SGHAT and CDR2 FQNNGV come from the germline V gene. The ends were cut back, 2 bases at V and 4 bases at J, with 12 bases in the middle. The CDR3 loop is CASSLTWGEYNSPLHF. The CDR3 bases are TGTGCCAGCAGCTTAACCTGGGGAGAGTATAATTCACCCCTCCACTTT.

Remarks on this clonotype: A read error may explain this, as a much larger clone is one base away. The rearrangement joins TRBV9 to TRBJ1-3; possibly TRBD1 for D (5 bases). Looked up from germline, CDR1 is SGDLS and CDR2 is YYNGEE. The CDR3 consists of 18 residues. V shed 4 bases and J shed 1 base, with 21 bases lying between them. The DNA for the CDR3 is TGTGCCAGCAGCCCCAATTCCGGGGCAGGCCCATCTGGAAACACCATATATTTT. Translation gives CASSPNSGAGPSGNTIYF.

This clonotype was detected many times. The chain links TRBV5-1 to TRBJ2-7; 7 nucleotides line up with TRBD2. The CDR3 is 15 residues long. The germline gives CDR1 SGHRS, CDR2 YFSETQ. V trimming: 4 bases; J trimming: 2 bases; junction bases outside the gene matches: 9. CDR3 in amino acids: CASSNGLVKTYEQYF. The CDR3 nucleotides read TGCGCCAGCAGCAATGGACTAGTAAAAACCTACGAGCAGTACTTC.

This clonotype was seen many times. This rearrangement joins TRBV10-3 to TRBJ2-7, with 9 bases matching TRBD2. From germline, CDR1 is ENHRY and CDR2 SYGVKD. The CDR3 sequence is 15 residues long. V lost 5 bases, J lost 2 bases, and 7 bases stayed unmatched. The CDR3 here is CAISTTSGLTYEQYF. For the CDR3, the DNA is TGTGCCATCAGTACGACTAGCGGCCTCACCTACGAGCAGTACTTC.

This clonotype was found many times. V gene TRBV11-2 combines with J gene TRBJ2-7; D is possibly TRBD1 (5 bases). The CDR3 is made up of 15 amino acids. Germline CDR1 is SGHAT and CDR2 is FQNNGV. Trimming took off 1 base at V and 3 bases at J, with 13 bases between the two ends. CDR3 in DNA: TGTGCCAGCAGCTTAGCCTTGGGGCGGAGCTACGAGCAGTACTTC. It is translated as CASSLALGRSYEQYF. The whole variable domain, remainder taken from reference TRBV11-2 and TRBJ2-7, is EAGVAQSPRYKIIEKRQSVAFWCNPISGHATLYWYQQILGQGPKLLIQFQNNGVVDDSQLPKDRFSAERLKGVDSTLKIQPAKLEDSAVYLCASSLALGRSYEQYFGPGTRLTVT.

This sequence joins TRBV9 and TRBJ2-5; the D gene is possibly TRBD2 (7 bases). V was trimmed by 4 bases and J by 2 bases, leaving 12 bases between them. Germline V CDR1 and CDR2: SGDLS, YYNGEE. The CDR3 sequence is 14 residues long. The CDR3 protein is CASSPRGGQETQYF. DNA for the CDR3: TGTGCCAGCAGCCCGAGGGGGGGACAAGAGACCCAGTACTTC.

This clonotype has just a few counts. The CDR3 spells CASSVVSAGANVLTF. In DNA form, the CDR3 reads TGTGCCAGCAGCGTAGTCAGTGCTGGGGCCAACGTCCTGACTTTC. V gene TRBV9 combines with J gene TRBJ2-6; no definite D call. This CDR3 has 15 residues. V dropped 0 bases and J dropped 2 bases, with 6 bases sitting between them. The germline CDR1 and CDR2 sequences are SGDLS and YYNGEE.

There are many counts of this clonotype. The chain has TRBV11-2 and TRBJ2-7; TRBD1 might be the D (5 bases). Germline CDR1 is SGHAT and CDR2 is FQNNGV. The CDR3 runs to 14 residues. V lost 2 bases and J 2 bases, leaving 10 bases between the germline ends. The CDR3 DNA reads TGTGCCAGCAGCTTATTTACAGGAACCTACGAGCAGTACTTC. Translating it yields CASSLFTGTYEQYF.

V is TRBV30 and J is TRBJ2-1, with D unclear. Trimming removed 2 bases at V and 4 bases at J, with 12 bases between. Germline CDR1 and CDR2: GTSNPN and SVGIG (reference sequence). This CDR3 has 14 amino acids. CDR3 sequence (DNA): TGTGCCTGGAGTACGCAATTCATATACAATGAGCAGTTCTTC. Its translation: CAWSTQFIYNEQFF. Looking up the rest from reference TRBV30 and TRBJ2-1 gives the full variable domain: SQTIHQWPATLVQPVGSPLSLECTVEGTSNPNLYWYRQAAGRGLQLLFYSVGIGQISSEVPQNLSASRPQDRQFILSSKKLLLSDSGFYLCAWSTQFIYNEQFFGPGTRLTVL.

This clonotype was detected many times. The V and J genes are TRBV6-1 and TRBJ2-7, with TRBD2 identical over 15 bases. CDR1 and CDR2 from the germline V gene are MNHNS and SASEGT. The V and J ends lost 6 bases and 5 bases, in that order; junction bases with no gene match: 14. The CDR3 runs to 18 residues. As DNA, the CDR3 is TGTGCCAGCAGCATCGGACTAGCGGGAGGGCCAAGTCTACACGAGCAGTACTTC. Translation gives CASSIGLAGGPSLHEQYF.

This clonotype was detected many times. V usage is TRBV19 and J usage is TRBJ1-1; D is ambiguous. The CDR3 contains 13 residues. Trimming cost V 8 bases and J 0 bases, with 10 bases left between them. Germline lookup yields CDR1 LNHDA and CDR2 SQIVND (reference sequence). Here the CDR3 reads CASSVLMNTEAFF. DNA for the CDR3: TGTGCCAGTTCCGTCCTCATGAACACTGAAGCTTTCTTT.

The chain combines TRBV29-1 with TRBJ2-3; 7 bases align to TRBD2. Germline CDR1 reads SQVTM; CDR2 reads ANQGSEA. The CDR3 covers 14 residues. Germline trimming cut 6 bases from V and 0 bases from J; bases unmatched to any gene: 6. Here the CDR3 DNA reads TGCAGCGTAGGACTAGGGGCTAGCACAGATACGCAGTATTTT. Protein product: CSVGLGASTDTQYF.

This clonotype was counted a few times. CDR3: CAWSEGTNTEAFF. CDR3 in DNA: TGTGCCTGGAGTGAAGGAACGAACACTGAAGCTTTCTTT. The chain uses TRBV30 and TRBJ1-1, with D uncertain. Trimming stripped 1 base from V and 1 base from J, with 7 bases between. The CDR3 consists of 13 residues. Per germline, CDR1 GTSNPN and CDR2 SVGIG (reference sequence).

The chain links TRBV14 to TRBJ2-7, with D possibly being TRBD1 (6 bases). The V end was cut by 3 bases, the J end by 5 bases, with 23 bases between. The CDR3 consists of 17 residues. CDR1 and CDR2 (germline): SGHDN, FVKESK. CDR3 residues: CASSHYQGTLRIHEQYF. Here the CDR3 DNA reads TGTGCCAGCAGCCATTACCAGGGGACGCTGAGAATCCACGAGCAGTACTTC.

In this sample, this clonotype turned up many times. CDR3 in amino acids: CASSLWQVETQYF. The DNA for the CDR3 is TGTGCCAGCAGCTTGTGGCAGGTCGAGACCCAGTACTTC. V and J are TRBV11-2 and TRBJ2-5; D remains ambiguous. The CDR3 consists of 13 residues. V lost 3 bases and J 5 bases, leaving 10 bases between the germline ends. Germline V lookup: CDR1 SGHAT, CDR2 FQNNGV.

Concerning this clonotype: One end of the junction fails to match germline, which may point to a read error. The chain combines TRBV14 with TRBJ2-6; tentative D call: TRBD1 (6 bases). This CDR3 has 17 amino acids. Looked up from germline, CDR1 is SGHDN and CDR2 is FVKESK. The CDR3 is CASSQEGTFSGADVLTF. The CDR3 nucleotides read TGTGCCAGCAGCCAAGAGGGGACATTCTCTGGGGCCGACGTCCTGACTTTC.

This clonotype was found once. The chain couples TRBV12-3 or TRBV12-4 to TRBJ2-1, with 11 bases fitting TRBD2. The CDR3 consists of 16 residues. Trimming removed 6 bases from V and 5 bases from J; junction bases left unmatched: 9. DNA of the CDR3: TGTGCCAGCAGGACCGGACTAGCGGGTGTCCACAATGAGCAGTTCTTC. This codes for CASRTGLAGVHNEQFF.

This clonotype was picked up many times. V is TRBV19 and J is TRBJ2-7; 8 nucleotides match TRBD1. The CDR3 has 13 amino acids. Germline assignment: CDR1 LNHDA and CDR2 SQIVND (reference sequence). V lost 3 bases and J lost 7; bases outside the gene matches: 5. CDR3 sequence reads: CASSIQRTGEQYF. The CDR3 DNA sequence: TGTGCCAGTAGTATTCAGCGGACAGGGGAGCAGTACTTC. Full variable domain (outside the CDR3, taken from reference TRBV19 and TRBJ2-7): DGGITQSPKYLFRKEGQNVTLSCEQNLNHDAMYWYRQDPGQGLRLIYYSQIVNDFQKGDIAEGYSVSREKKESFPLTVTSAQKNPTAFYLCASSIQRTGEQYFGPGTRLTVT.

This clonotype was counted only a few times. The CDR3 DNA reads TGTGCCAGTATAAGGCTAGCGGGAGATACCGGGGAGCTGTTTTTT. Its translation is CASIRLAGDTGELFF. The chain carries TRBV19 and TRBJ2-2; 10 nucleotides match TRBD2. The trim removed 7 bases at V and 5 bases at J, leaving 7 bases unmatched. Germline CDR1 LNHDA, CDR2 SQIVND (reference sequence). This CDR3 contains 15 residues.

As regards this clonotype: A read error may account for a junction end that differs from germline. The CDR3 loop reads CAGSLCTQGYGYTF. Here the CDR3 DNA reads TGTGCCGGCAGTTTATGCACACAGGGGTATGGCTACACCTTC. This rearrangement joins TRBV28 to TRBJ1-2; 7 bases map to TRBD1. CDR1 is MDHEN and CDR2 is SYDVKM in the germline V gene. The CDR3 has 14 amino acids.

This clonotype was seen many times. The rearrangement uses TRBV20-1 and TRBJ2-3; D is unresolved. CDR3 length: 10 amino acids. Germline V gives CDR1 DFQATT, CDR2 SNEGSKA (reference sequence). V lost 5 bases and J 6 bases, leaving 6 bases between the germline ends. This CDR3 is CSAVPDTQYF. In DNA form, the CDR3 reads TGCAGTGCTGTACCCGATACGCAGTATTTT.

This clonotype was detected ten times or more. This rearrangement joins TRBV3-1 to TRBJ2-7; TRBD1 aligns across 9 bases. This CDR3 contains 14 residues. Germline V gene lookup returns CDR1 LGHDT and CDR2 YNNKEL (reference sequence). V shed 4 bases, J shed 3 bases, and the junction held 4 bases outside the gene matches. The CDR3 region has the DNA TGTGCCAGCAGCCGCGCGGGACAGGGCTACGAGCAGTACTTC. It translates to CASSRAGQGYEQYF.

The sample holds many counts of this clonotype. The chain combines TRBV30 with TRBJ2-1, with D possibly being TRBD2 (6 bases). CDR1 is GTSNPN, CDR2 SVGIG, per germline (reference sequence). V was cut by 2 bases and J by 2 bases, with 7 bases left in between. The CDR3 sequence is 13 residues long. DNA for the CDR3: TGTGCCTGGAGTAGCGGGCCCTACAATGAGCAGTTCTTC. Translated, it gives CAWSSGPYNEQFF.

This clonotype was counted many times. V and J are TRBV7-9 and TRBJ1-3, with TRBD1 identical over 9 bases. The CDR3 is 17 amino acids. J gave up 2 bases and V 7 bases, and 12 bases lay outside the gene matches. Germline CDR1 SEHNR, CDR2 FQNEAQ (reference sequence). The CDR3 DNA sequence: TGTGCCAGCATCCTAACGGACAGGGGAGGAGCTGGAAACACCATATATTTT. It codes for CASILTDRGGAGNTIYF. Looking up the rest from reference TRBV7-9 and TRBJ1-3 gives the full variable domain: DTGVSQNPRHKITKRGQNVTFRCDPISEHNRLYWYRQTLGQGPEFLTYFQNEAQLEKSRLLSDRFSAERPKGSFSTLEIQRTEQGDSAMYLCASILTDRGGAGNTIYFGEGSWLTVV.

This clonotype was seen many times. This chain links TRBV19 with TRBJ1-5; 7 nucleotides match TRBD1. Germline lookup yields CDR1 LNHDA and CDR2 SQIVND (reference sequence). This CDR3 has 13 residues. For the CDR3, the DNA is TGTGCTCTCAGTCCAGGGGGAAATCAGCCCCAGCATTTT. This gives the protein CALSPGGNQPQHF. The complete variable domain, with remaining parts taken from reference TRBV19 and TRBJ1-5, reads DGGITQSPKYLFRKEGQNVTLSCEQNLNHDAMYWYRQDPGQGLRLIYYSQIVNDFQKGDIAEGYSVSREKKESFPLTVTSAQKNPTAFYLCALSPGGNQPQHFGDGTRLSIL.

This clonotype was detected many times. The V call is TRBV28, the J call TRBJ2-2, with D unclear. CDR3 length: 12 amino acids. The germline V and J ends were trimmed by 5 bases and 3 bases, with 4 bases remaining between them. Germline V gives CDR1 MDHEN, CDR2 SYDVKM. The CDR3 loop reads CASSVDTGELFF. The CDR3 region has the DNA TGTGCCAGCAGTGTGGACACCGGGGAGCTGTTTTTT.

This clonotype was found a few times. The chain recombines TRBV10-2 with TRBJ1-6, with 7 positions matching TRBD1. The J segment lost 9 bases and the V segment lost 6 bases, leaving 8 bases of the junction unmatched. CDR1 is WSHSY and CDR2 is SAAADI in the germline V gene. The CDR3 totals 14 residues. The CDR3 sequence: CASREQGIFSPLHF. CDR3 nucleotide sequence: TGCGCCAGCAGAGAACAGGGGATTTTTTCACCCCTCCACTTT.

This clonotype was seen many times. The chain is built from TRBV12-3 or TRBV12-4 and TRBJ1-5, with D possibly TRBD1 on 5 matching bases. This CDR3 spans 15 amino acids. The V end was cut by 5 bases, the J end by 1 base, with 12 bases between. The CDR3 spells CASSPQGISNQPQHF. The CDR3 DNA reads TGTGCCAGCAGTCCTCAGGGAATCAGCAATCAGCCCCAGCATTTT.

J is TRBJ2-5 and V is TRBV5-5; D call uncertain. This CDR3 has 15 amino acids. Trimming took off 4 bases at V and 2 bases at J, with 15 bases between the two ends. Germline V gene lookup returns CDR1 SGHKS and CDR2 YYEKEE (reference sequence). CDR3 DNA sequence: TGTGCCAGCAGCCCGGAGATCCGGCCTCAAGAGACCCAGTACTTC. Protein sequence: CASSPEIRPQETQYF.

Many counts were recorded for this clonotype. The chain carries TRBV27 and TRBJ2-3, with 16 bases lining up with TRBD2. CDR1 and CDR2 from the germline V gene are MNHEY and SMNVEV (reference sequence). V was clipped by 6 bases and J by 4 bases; unmatched bases: 7. The CDR3 has 17 amino acids. CDR3 sequence (DNA): TGTGCCAGCAGCCACGGGACTAGCGGGAGGGTCCCAGATACGCAGTATTTT. It encodes CASSHGTSGRVPDTQYF.